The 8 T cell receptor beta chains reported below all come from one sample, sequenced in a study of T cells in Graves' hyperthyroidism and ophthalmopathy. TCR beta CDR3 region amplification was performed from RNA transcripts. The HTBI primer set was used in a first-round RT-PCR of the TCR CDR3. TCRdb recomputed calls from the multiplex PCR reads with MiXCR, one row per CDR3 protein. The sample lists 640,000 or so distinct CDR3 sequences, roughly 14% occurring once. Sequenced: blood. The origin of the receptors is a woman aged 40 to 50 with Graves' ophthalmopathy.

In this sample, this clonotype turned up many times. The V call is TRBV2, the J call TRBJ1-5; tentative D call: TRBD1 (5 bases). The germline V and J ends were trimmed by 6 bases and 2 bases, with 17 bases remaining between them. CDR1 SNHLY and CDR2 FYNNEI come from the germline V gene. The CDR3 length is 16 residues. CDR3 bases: TGTGCCAGCAGCCCTCGAGAAGGGGTAGGCAATCAGCCCCAGCATTTT. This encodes CASSPREGVGNQPQHF.

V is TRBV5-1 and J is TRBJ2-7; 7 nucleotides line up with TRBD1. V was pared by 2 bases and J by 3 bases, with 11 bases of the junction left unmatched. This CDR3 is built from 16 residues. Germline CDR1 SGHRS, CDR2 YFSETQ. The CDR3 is CASSLSLQGDFYEQYF. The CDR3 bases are TGCGCCAGCAGCTTAAGTTTGCAGGGGGATTTCTACGAGCAGTACTTC.

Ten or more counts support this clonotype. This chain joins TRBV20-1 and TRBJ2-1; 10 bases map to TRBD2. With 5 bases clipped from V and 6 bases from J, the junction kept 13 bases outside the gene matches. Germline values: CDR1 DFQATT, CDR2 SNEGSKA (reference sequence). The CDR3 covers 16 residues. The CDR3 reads CSAPPGWLAGANEQFF. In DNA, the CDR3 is TGCAGTGCTCCTCCCGGGTGGCTAGCGGGAGCCAATGAGCAGTTCTTC.

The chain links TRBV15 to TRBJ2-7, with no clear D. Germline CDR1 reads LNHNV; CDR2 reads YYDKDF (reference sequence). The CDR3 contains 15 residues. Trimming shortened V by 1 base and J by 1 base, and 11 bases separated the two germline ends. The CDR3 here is CATSRAARRSYEQYF. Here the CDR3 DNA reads TGTGCCACCAGCAGAGCGGCCCGTCGGTCCTACGAGCAGTACTTC.

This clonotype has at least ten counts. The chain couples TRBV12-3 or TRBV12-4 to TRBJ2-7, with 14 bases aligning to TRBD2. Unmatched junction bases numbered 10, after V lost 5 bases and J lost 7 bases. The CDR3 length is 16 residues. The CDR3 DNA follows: TGTGCCAGCAGTAAGGGACTAGCGGGAGAAAATAGAGAGCAGTACTTC. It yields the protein CASSKGLAGENREQYF.

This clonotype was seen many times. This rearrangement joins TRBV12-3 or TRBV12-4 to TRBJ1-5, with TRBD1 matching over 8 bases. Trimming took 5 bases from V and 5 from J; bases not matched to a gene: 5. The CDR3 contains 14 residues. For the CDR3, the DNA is TGTGCCAGCAGTCCAAACAGGGGGGATCAGCCCCAGCATTTT. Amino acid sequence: CASSPNRGDQPQHF.

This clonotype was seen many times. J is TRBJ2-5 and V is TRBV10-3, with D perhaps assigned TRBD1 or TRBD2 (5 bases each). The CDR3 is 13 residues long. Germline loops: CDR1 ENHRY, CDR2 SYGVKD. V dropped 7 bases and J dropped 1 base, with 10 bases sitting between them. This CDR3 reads CAIKRDPQETQYF. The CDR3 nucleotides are TGTGCCATCAAAAGGGACCCCCAAGAGACCCAGTACTTC.

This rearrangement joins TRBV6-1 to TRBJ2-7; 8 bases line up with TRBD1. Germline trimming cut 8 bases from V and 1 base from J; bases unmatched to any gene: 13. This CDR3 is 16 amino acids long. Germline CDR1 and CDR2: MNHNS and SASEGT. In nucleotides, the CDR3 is TGTGCCAGCGGCGAACTGTACAGGGGGTCGTCCTACGAGCAGTACTTC. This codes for CASGELYRGSSYEQYF.